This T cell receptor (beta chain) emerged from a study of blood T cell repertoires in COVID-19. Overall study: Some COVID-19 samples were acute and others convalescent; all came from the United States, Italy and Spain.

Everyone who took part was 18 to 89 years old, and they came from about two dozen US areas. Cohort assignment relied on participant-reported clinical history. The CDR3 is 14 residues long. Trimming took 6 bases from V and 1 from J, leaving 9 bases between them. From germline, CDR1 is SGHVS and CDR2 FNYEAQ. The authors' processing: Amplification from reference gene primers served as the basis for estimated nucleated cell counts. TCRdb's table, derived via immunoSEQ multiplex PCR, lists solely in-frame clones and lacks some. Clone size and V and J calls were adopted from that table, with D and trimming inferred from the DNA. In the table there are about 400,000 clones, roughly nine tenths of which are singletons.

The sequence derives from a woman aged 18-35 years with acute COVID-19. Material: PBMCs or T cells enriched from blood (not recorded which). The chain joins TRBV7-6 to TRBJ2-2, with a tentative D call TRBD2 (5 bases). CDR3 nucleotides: TGTGCCAGCAGGGGAGAAGGGAACACCGGGGAGCTGTTTTTT. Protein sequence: CASRGEGNTGELFF.